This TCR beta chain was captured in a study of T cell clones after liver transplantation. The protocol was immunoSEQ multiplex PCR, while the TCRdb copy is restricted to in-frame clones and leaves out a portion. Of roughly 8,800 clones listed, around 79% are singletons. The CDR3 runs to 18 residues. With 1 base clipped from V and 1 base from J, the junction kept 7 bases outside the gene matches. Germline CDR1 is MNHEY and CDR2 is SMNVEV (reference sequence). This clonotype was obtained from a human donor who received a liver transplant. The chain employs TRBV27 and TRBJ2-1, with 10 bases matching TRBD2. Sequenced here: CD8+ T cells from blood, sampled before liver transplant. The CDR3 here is CASSLWASGGLSYNEQFF. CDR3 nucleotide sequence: TGTGCCAGCAGTTTATGGGCTAGCGGGGGTTTATCCTACAATGAGCAGTTCTTC.